The 28 T cell receptor beta chains in this list originate from one sample, sequenced in a study of memory CD4+ T cells and cytomegalovirus serostatus (dated by TCRdb to the late 2010s). Single viable CD3+CD4+CD8-CD45RO+ cells were sorted as memory CD4+ T cells on a FACSAria II. The library was built by means of the immunoSEQ multiplex PCR assay. TCRdb's version of the immuneACCESS table is confined to in-frame rearrangements and falls short of the full clone set. An unresolved V gene accounts for under half of the shortfall where checked; the remainder is of unknown origin. This sample has 40,000 to 60,000 clones in its table, and around four fifths of those were observed once. Clones ranked in the top ten supply 0.7% to 0.8% of the sample. The sample consisted of memory CD4+ T cells from blood. These receptors all stem from an adult in good health and CMV-seronegative.

The chain uses TRBV27 and TRBJ2-2, with 9 bases fitting TRBD2. The germline V gene has CDR1 MNHEY and CDR2 SMNVEV (reference sequence). V trimming: 5 bases; J trimming: 0 bases; junction bases outside the gene matches: 7. The CDR3 loop spans 17 amino acids. This chain's CDR3 is CASSPHRLAANTGELFF. DNA of the CDR3: TGTGCCAGCAGTCCTCATCGACTAGCGGCGAACACCGGGGAGCTGTTTTTT.

This chain links TRBV7-2 with TRBJ1-6; D is perhaps TRBD1 (5 bases). V shed 4 bases and J shed 6 bases, with 16 bases lying between them. The CDR3 has 16 amino acids. In germline, CDR1 is SGHTA, CDR2 FQGNSA. The CDR3 bases are TGTGCCAGCAGCTCTCGGCAGGGTATAAGTAATTCACCCCTCCACTTT. Amino acids: CASSSRQGISNSPLHF.

This clone was observed once. This chain joins TRBV19 and TRBJ2-4; 7 bases map to TRBD2. With V trimmed by 4 bases and J by 3 bases, 9 bases remained unmatched. This CDR3 contains 16 residues. CDR1 and CDR2 (germline): LNHDA, SQIVND (reference sequence). The CDR3 nucleotides are TGTGCCAGTAGTACCCGGCCGGGGGGAGACAAAAACATTCAGTACTTC. As protein: CASSTRPGGDKNIQYF.

The rearrangement links TRBV19 to TRBJ2-3; no clear D gene. CDR1 is LNHDA and CDR2 is SQIVND in the germline V gene (reference sequence). The CDR3 spans 16 residues. Trimming cost V 2 bases and J 0 bases, with 12 bases left between them. CDR3: CASSIYASRSTDTQYF. CDR3 DNA: TGTGCCAGTAGTATATATGCTAGTCGTAGCACAGATACGCAGTATTTT.

The chain uses TRBV5-4 and TRBJ1-1; D is unclear. Between the trimmed V and J ends, which lost 0 bases and 1 base, there was a span of 13 bases. There are 16 residues in the CDR3. The germline V gene encodes CDR1 SGHNT and CDR2 YYREEE (reference sequence). CDR3 in amino acids: CASSLALGLKNTEAFF. CDR3 coding DNA: TGTGCCAGCAGCTTGGCTCTGGGCTTGAAGAACACTGAAGCTTTCTTT.

The chain links TRBV29-1 to TRBJ1-1; D not certain. Germline CDR1 reads SQVTM; CDR2 reads ANQGSEA. This CDR3 contains 13 residues. The V end lost 6 bases, the J end lost 4 bases, and 15 bases lay between the germline ends. The CDR3 here is CSVDKGGLTEAFF. Written as DNA, the CDR3 is TGCAGCGTGGATAAGGGAGGTCTCACTGAAGCTTTCTTT.

This clone is medium-sized in the sample. The J gene is TRBJ1-2, the V gene TRBV7-2, with TRBD1 matching over 8 bases. This CDR3 region has 16 residues. V gave up 3 bases and J gave up 7 bases; unmatched junction bases: 13. Germline assignment: CDR1 SGHTA and CDR2 FQGNSA. Written as DNA, the CDR3 is TGTGCCAGCAGCTTTCTCTCGGGACAGGCAAAGGGTGGCTACACCTTC. Its translation: CASSFLSGQAKGGYTF. Filled out from reference TRBV7-2 and TRBJ1-2, the complete variable domain reads GAGVSQSPSNKVTEKGKDVELRCDPISGHTALYWYRQSLGQGLEFLIYFQGNSAPDKSGLPSDRFSAERTGGSVSTLTIQRTQQEDSAVYLCASSFLSGQAKGGYTFGSGTRLTVV.

The V call is TRBV7-6, the J call TRBJ2-1; TRBD2 matches at 11 bases. Trimming removed 4 bases from V and 7 bases from J; junction bases left unmatched: 12. Per germline, CDR1 SGHVS and CDR2 FNYEAQ. The CDR3 has 17 amino acids. CDR3 loop: CASSSTSGRIVTNEQFF. CDR3 coding DNA: TGTGCCAGCAGCTCAACTAGCGGGAGAATAGTTACAAATGAGCAGTTCTTC.

This chain links TRBV18 with TRBJ2-2; 7 positions agree with TRBD1. The ends lost 3 bases at V and 2 bases at J; junction bases unmatched: 9. CDR3 length: 17 residues. Germline V lookup: CDR1 KGHSH, CDR2 LQKENI. CDR3 region: CASSPLLGTENTGELFF. DNA of the CDR3: TGTGCCAGCTCACCCCTACTTGGGACAGAAAACACCGGGGAGCTGTTTTTT. Full variable domain (rest looked up from reference TRBV18 and TRBJ2-2): NAGVMQNPRHLVRRRGQEARLRCSPMKGHSHVYWYRQLPEEGLKFMVYLQKENIIDESGMPKERFSAEFPKEGPSILRIQQVVRGDSAAYFCASSPLLGTENTGELFFGEGSRLTVL.

This clone has more than one count but fewer than ten. The chain couples TRBV28 to TRBJ1-1; D gene unclear. V gave up 6 bases and J gave up 5 bases, with 16 bases separating them. The length of the CDR3 is 14 residues. The germline CDR1 and CDR2 sequences are MDHEN and SYDVKM. CDR3 sequence (DNA): TGTGCCAGCAGGTCGACGGGCTCGGGAACTGAAGCTTTCTTT. This gives the protein CASRSTGSGTEAFF.

The gene calls are TRBV5-8 and TRBJ1-4; 12 positions agree with TRBD1. The V and J ends lost 3 bases and 3 bases, in that order; junction bases with no gene match: 9. Germline CDR1 is SGHTS and CDR2 is YDEGEE. The CDR3 length is 18 residues. DNA of the CDR3: TGTGCCAGCAGCTACCGGGACAGGGGGCTCAGTGCTAATGAAAAACTGTTTTTT. As protein: CASSYRDRGLSANEKLFF. The full variable domain, in which reference TRBV5-8 and TRBJ1-4 provide the parts outside the CDR3, is EAGVTQSPTHLIKTRGQQATLRCSPISGHTSVYWYQQALGLGLQFLLWYDEGEERNRGNFPPRFSGRQFPNYSSELNVNALELEDSALYLCASSYRDRGLSANEKLFFGSGTQLSVL.

The chain joins TRBV2 to TRBJ2-7; D gene ambiguous. The V gene's germline CDR1 is SNHLY and CDR2 FYNNEI. Trimming shortened V by 3 bases and J by 3 bases, and 9 bases separated the two germline ends. The CDR3 has 13 residues. CDR3 region: CASSEAFGYEQYF. DNA for the CDR3: TGTGCCAGCAGTGAGGCGTTCGGCTACGAGCAGTACTTC. The variable domain in full, with the rest retrieved from reference TRBV2 and TRBJ2-7, is EPEVTQTPSHQVTQMGQEVILRCVPISNHLYFYWYRQILGQKVEFLVSFYNNEISEKSEIFDDQFSVERPDGSNFTLKIRSTKLEDSAMYFCASSEAFGYEQYFGPGTRLTVT.

V and J are TRBV2 and TRBJ1-1, with unresolved D. Deletions cut 2 bases from V and 7 bases from J, with 14 bases between. CDR3 length equals 14 residues. Germline CDR1 reads SNHLY; CDR2 reads FYNNEI. The CDR3 loop reads CASSENGRRGEAFF. CDR3 bases: TGTGCCAGCAGTGAAAATGGGAGACGGGGTGAAGCTTTCTTT. The variable domain in full, with the rest retrieved from reference TRBV2 and TRBJ1-1, is EPEVTQTPSHQVTQMGQEVILRCVPISNHLYFYWYRQILGQKVEFLVSFYNNEISEKSEIFDDQFSVERPDGSNFTLKIRSTKLEDSAMYFCASSENGRRGEAFFGQGTRLTVV.

The rearrangement uses TRBV10-2 and TRBJ1-4; D possibly corresponds to TRBD1 (6 bases). V was shortened by 2 bases and J by 8 bases, with 12 bases between the two germline ends. Germline CDR1 and CDR2: WSHSY and SAAADI. There are 14 residues in the CDR3. CDR3 protein: CASSEPGEREKLFF. As DNA, the CDR3 is TGCGCCAGCAGTGAGCCAGGGGAGAGGGAAAAACTGTTTTTT.

The V gene is TRBV5-4, the J gene TRBJ1-2; possibly TRBD1 for D (6 bases). Looked up from germline, CDR1 is SGHNT and CDR2 is YYREEE (reference sequence). This CDR3 spans 14 amino acids. V dropped 4 bases and J dropped 4 bases, with 14 bases sitting between them. CDR3 bases: TGTGCCAGCAGCCCTACGGGGGCCGGCTATGGCTACACCTTC. Amino acid sequence: CASSPTGAGYGYTF.

The rearrangement links TRBV7-9 to TRBJ2-7; the match to TRBD2 covers 9 bases. Germline CDR1 reads SEHNR; CDR2 reads FQNEAQ (reference sequence). V dropped 3 bases and J dropped 2; count of bases not matched to a gene: 5. The CDR3 length is 15 residues. As DNA, the CDR3 is TGTGCCAGCAGCTTCTTGACTAGCGGAGCCTACGAGCAGTACTTC. Translated: CASSFLTSGAYEQYF.

This clone was detected once. The rearrangement links TRBV2 to TRBJ2-7, with 10 bases matching TRBD1. The J segment lost 7 bases and the V segment lost 8 bases, leaving 11 bases of the junction unmatched. Germline CDR1 and CDR2: SNHLY and FYNNEI. The CDR3 loop spans 14 amino acids. The CDR3 bases are TGTGCCAGCGACCGGGACAGGGGATCGGGAGAGCAGTACTTC. As protein: CASDRDRGSGEQYF.

The chain couples TRBV5-1 to TRBJ2-7, with 11 bases matching TRBD1. Germline V CDR1 and CDR2: SGHRS, YFSETQ. V was pared by 6 bases and J by 4 bases, with 12 bases of the junction left unmatched. This CDR3 region has 16 residues. The CDR3 coding sequence is TGCGCCAGCACGGACAGGGGGCGGGGAAGCGGGTACGAGCAGTACTTC. It is translated as CASTDRGRGSGYEQYF.

V usage is TRBV6-5 and J usage is TRBJ1-1; 7 positions agree with TRBD1. In germline, CDR1 is MNHEY, CDR2 SVGAGI. V dropped 2 bases and J dropped 6; count of bases not matched to a gene: 12. The CDR3 sequence is 16 residues long. The CDR3 nucleotides read TGTGCCAGCAGTTACACTTCCAGAGGTACAGGGGCTGAAGCTTTCTTT. Translating gives CASSYTSRGTGAEAFF.

The chain is built from TRBV7-2 and TRBJ2-3; tentatively, D is TRBD1 (6 bases). V dropped 5 bases and J dropped 1 base, with 13 bases sitting between them. The CDR3 loop spans 15 amino acids. Germline-derived CDR1 and CDR2 are SGHTA and FQGNSA. Here the CDR3 reads CASSVQGRGTDTQYF. CDR3 in DNA: TGTGCCAGCAGCGTACAGGGACGGGGCACAGATACGCAGTATTTT.

The chain has TRBV6-5 and TRBJ2-5; maybe TRBD2 (6 bases). Trimming took off 6 bases at V and 4 bases at J, with 18 bases between the two ends. This CDR3 has 15 residues. Per the germline V gene, CDR1 is MNHEY and CDR2 is SVGAGI. CDR3 amino acids: CASSRGTALRETQYF. As DNA, the CDR3 is TGTGCCAGCAGCCGGGGGACCGCGCTAAGAGAGACCCAGTACTTC.

CDR3 loop: CASSLEQGATTEAFF. The CDR3 nucleotides are TGTGCCAGCAGCTTAGAACAGGGGGCAACTACTGAAGCTTTCTTT. The rearrangement links TRBV7-6 to TRBJ1-1; TRBD1 matches 9 bases. The CDR3 extends over 15 amino acids. In germline, CDR1 is SGHVS, CDR2 FNYEAQ. J was trimmed by 5 bases and V by 1 base; bases with no gene match: 5.

The chain recombines TRBV7-6 with TRBJ2-2, with no clear D. Trimming pared 1 base from V and 4 bases from J, leaving 13 bases between. Germline V gene data show CDR1 as SGHVS and CDR2 as FNYEAQ. CDR3 size: 16 residues. CDR3 residues: CASSLGRGLRTGELFF. CDR3 DNA: TGTGCCAGCAGCTTAGGGCGAGGCCTACGCACCGGGGAGCTGTTTTTT.

The chain carries TRBV19 and TRBJ1-1; D gene ambiguous. Germline V gene data show CDR1 as LNHDA and CDR2 as SQIVND (reference sequence). The CDR3 has 14 residues. Trimming cost V 6 bases and J 2 bases, with 13 bases left between them. The CDR3 nucleotides read TGTGCCAGTAGATTTGCAACAAGAAACACTGAAGCTTTCTTT. Translated: CASRFATRNTEAFF.

V gene TRBV10-3 combines with J gene TRBJ2-7; the D gene is possibly TRBD2 (7 bases). The germline V gene has CDR1 ENHRY and CDR2 SYGVKD. This CDR3 region has 20 residues. V lost 5 bases and J lost 1, with 30 bases in between. CDR3 protein: CAISWGGGKTPFLTSYEQYF. As DNA, the CDR3 is TGTGCCATCAGTTGGGGGGGCGGGAAGACCCCTTTCCTTACTTCCTACGAGCAGTACTTC.

This rearrangement joins TRBV12-5 to TRBJ1-2; perhaps TRBD1 as D (5 bases). In germline, CDR1 is LGHNT, CDR2 FRNRAP. Trimming cost V 6 bases and J 5 bases, with 13 bases left between them. This CDR3 region has 13 residues. This chain's CDR3 is CASGSDSRYGYTF. CDR3 sequence (DNA): TGTGCTAGTGGCTCTGACAGTCGGTATGGCTACACCTTC.

The chain joins TRBV7-9 to TRBJ1-2, with 12 bases lining up with TRBD1. Germline loops: CDR1 SEHNR, CDR2 FQNEAQ (reference sequence). This CDR3 has 16 residues. With 4 bases clipped from V and 3 bases from J, the junction kept 6 bases outside the gene matches. CDR3 nucleotides: TGTGCCAGCAGCTGGGGACAGGGGGCGAGCGACTATGGCTACACCTTC. It yields the protein CASSWGQGASDYGYTF.

The rearrangement links TRBV21-1 to TRBJ1-1. TRBV21-1 is a recognized pseudogene. The CDR3 runs 15 residues. The CDR3 sequence is CASSKAWVGGTEAFF. For the CDR3, the DNA is TGTGCCAGCAGCAAAGCGTGGGTCGGGGGCACTGAAGCTTTCTTT.